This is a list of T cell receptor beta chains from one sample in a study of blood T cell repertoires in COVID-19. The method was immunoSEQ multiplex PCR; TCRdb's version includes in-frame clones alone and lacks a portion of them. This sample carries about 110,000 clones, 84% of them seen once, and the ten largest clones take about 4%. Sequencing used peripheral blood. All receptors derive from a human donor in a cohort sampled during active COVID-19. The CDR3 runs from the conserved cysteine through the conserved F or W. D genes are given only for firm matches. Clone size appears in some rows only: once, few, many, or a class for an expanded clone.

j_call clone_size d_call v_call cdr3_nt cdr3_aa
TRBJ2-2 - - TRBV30 TGTGCCTGGAGTGTTCAGGTTGTGGACGGGGAGCTGTTTTTT CAWSVQVVDGELFF
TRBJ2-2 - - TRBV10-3 TGTGCCACTGGAGGGCCTAGCGTCGCCGGGGAGCTGTTTTTT CATGGPSVAGELFF
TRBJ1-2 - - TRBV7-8 TGTGCCAGCAGCCCACTATTCGGAAGTGGCAATGGCTACACCTTC CASSPLFGSGNGYTF
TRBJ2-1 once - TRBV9 TGTGCCAGCAGCCCGGGACTCGGCTCCTACAATGAGCAGTTCTTC CASSPGLGSYNEQFF
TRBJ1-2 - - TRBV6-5 TGTGCCAGCAGGGCAGGGTTCTATGGCTACACCTTC CASRAGFYGYTF
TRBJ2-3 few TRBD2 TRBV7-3 TGTGCCAGCAGCTCGGGGTGGCGGGGGAGCACAGATACGCAGTATTTT CASSSGWRGSTDTQYF
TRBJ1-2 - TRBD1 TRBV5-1 TGCGCCAGCAGCTACGAAACCGGGACAGCGCGCGATGGCTACACCTTC CASSYETGTARDGYTF
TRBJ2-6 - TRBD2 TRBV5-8 TGTGCCAGCAGTCCGCCGGCGCCAGGACTAGCTCGCTCTGGGGCCAACGTCCTGACTTTC CASSPPAPGLARSGANVLTF
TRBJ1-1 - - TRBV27 TGTGCCAGCAGTTCTCGGAACACTGAAGCTTTCTTT CASSSRNTEAFF
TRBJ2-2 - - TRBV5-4 TGTGCCTGCCACACGATTAACACCGGGGAGCTGTTTTTT CACHTINTGELFF
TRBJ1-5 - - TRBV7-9 TGTGCCAGCAGCTTAGTGGCAGGGGATTATCAGCCCCAGCATTTT CASSLVAGDYQPQHF
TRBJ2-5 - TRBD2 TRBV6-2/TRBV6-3 TGTGCCAGCAGCCCGGGAGGGCAAGAGACCCAGTACTTC CASSPGGQETQYF
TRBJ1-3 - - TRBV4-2 TGTGCCAGCAGCCCCACCCGGGAGACCATATATTTT CASSPTRETIYF
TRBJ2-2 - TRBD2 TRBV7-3 TGTGCCAGCAGCTCCTCGGGGGGTATAGGGGAGCTGTTTTTT CASSSSGGIGELFF
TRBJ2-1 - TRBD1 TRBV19 TGTGCCACCAAGGGACAGGGGGCCTACAATGAGCAGTTCTTC CATKGQGAYNEQFF
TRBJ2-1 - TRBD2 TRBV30 TGTGCCTTAAGACTAGCGGGAGGGCTCACGGAGCAGTTCTTC CALRLAGGLTEQFF
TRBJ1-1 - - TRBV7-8 TGTGCCAGCAGCTTCACACGGAAAGGGGTTGGAGCTTTCTTT CASSFTRKGVGAFF
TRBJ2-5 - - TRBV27 TGTGCCAGCAGTCAAAATACCTTTACAATTCCCCAGTACTTC CASSQNTFTIPQYF
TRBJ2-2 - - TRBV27 TGTGCCAGCAGTTTATGGGGAGAGGGGGAGCTGTTTTTT CASSLWGEGELFF
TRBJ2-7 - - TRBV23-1 TGCGCCAGCAGTCAATCCCTCATCGGCAGGGTGCCGAGTTTGGAGCAGTACTTC CASSQSLIGRVPSLEQYF
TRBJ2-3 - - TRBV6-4 TGTGCCAGCAGTCTGGAGACTTTTCAAGATACGCAGTATTTT CASSLETFQDTQYF
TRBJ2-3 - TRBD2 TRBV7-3 TGTGCCAGCAGCCCAGTCCCGGGACTAGCGTTTGATACGCAGTATTTT CASSPVPGLAFDTQYF
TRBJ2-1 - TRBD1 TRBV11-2 TGTGCCAGCAGGCTTACAGGGGACCTATACAATGAGCAGTTCTTC CASRLTGDLYNEQFF
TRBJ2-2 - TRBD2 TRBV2 TGTGCCAGCAGGAGACTAAGCGGGATCACCGGGGAGCTGTTTTTT CASRRLSGITGELFF
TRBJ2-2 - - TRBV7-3 TGTGCCAGCAGCTTACTTACCGGGGAGCTGTTTTTT CASSLLTGELFF
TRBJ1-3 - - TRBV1 TGCACCAGCAGCCAGGTGCCGGGACAGGGGGCAGGAGGTGGAAACACCATATATTTT CTSSQVPGQGAGGGNTIYF
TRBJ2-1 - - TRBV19 TGTGCCAGTAGACGTAGAAGAGCGGGCCACTACAATGAGCAGTTCTTC CASRRRRAGHYNEQFF
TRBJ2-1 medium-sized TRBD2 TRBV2 TGTGCCAGCAGCGTGGGACTAGCGGGGTTCCCCCAGTTCTTC CASSVGLAGFPQFF
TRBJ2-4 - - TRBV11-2 TGTGCCAGCAGCTTACGGAGGGGTGACATTCAGTACTTC CASSLRRGDIQYF
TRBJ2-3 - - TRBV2 TGTGCCAGCAGTACGGGGGTTGATACGCAGTATTTT CASSTGVDTQYF
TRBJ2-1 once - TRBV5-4 TGTGCCAGCAGCCCCCCGGGATACAATGAGCAGTTCTTC CASSPPGYNEQFF
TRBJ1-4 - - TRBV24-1 TGTGCCACCAGTGAAGGGCAAGGGGCTAATGAAAAACTGTTTTTT CATSEGQGANEKLFF
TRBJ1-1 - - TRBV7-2 TGTGCCAGCAGCCTACAGGGCATGAACACTGAAGCTTTCTTT CASSLQGMNTEAFF
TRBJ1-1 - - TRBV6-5 TGTGCCAGCAGCATATCCCTTCCGGGCACTGAAGCTTTCTTT CASSISLPGTEAFF
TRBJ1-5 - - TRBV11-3 TGTGCCAGCAGCTTAGGCAGGACAGATAGCAATCAGCCCCAGCATTTT CASSLGRTDSNQPQHF
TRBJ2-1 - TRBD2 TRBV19 TGTGCCAGTAGTATCGGACTCCTGACTAGCGCGATCAATGAGCAGTTCTTC CASSIGLLTSAINEQFF
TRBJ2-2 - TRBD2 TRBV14 TGTGCCAGCAGCTGGACTAGGGACACCGGGGAGCTGTTTTTT CASSWTRDTGELFF
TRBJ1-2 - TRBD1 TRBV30 TGTGCCTGGAGACAGGGGGAAAACTATGGCTACACCTTC CAWRQGENYGYTF